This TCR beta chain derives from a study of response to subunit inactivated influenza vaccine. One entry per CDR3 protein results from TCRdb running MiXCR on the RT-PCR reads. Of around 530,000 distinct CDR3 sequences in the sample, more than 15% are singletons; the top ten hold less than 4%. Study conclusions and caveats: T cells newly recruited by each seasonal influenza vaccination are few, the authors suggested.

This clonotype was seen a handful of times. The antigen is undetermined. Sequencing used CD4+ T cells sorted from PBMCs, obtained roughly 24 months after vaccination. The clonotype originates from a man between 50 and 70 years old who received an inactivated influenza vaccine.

CDR3 region: CASSPGTVQYF. The DNA of the CDR3 is TGTGCCAGCTCACCCGGGACAGTTCAGTACTTC. This sequence joins TRBV18 and TRBJ2-7; TRBD1 matches 7 bases. CDR3 length equals 11 residues. J lost 10 bases, V lost 3 bases, and 3 bases had no gene match. Germline CDR1 is KGHSH and CDR2 is LQKENI.